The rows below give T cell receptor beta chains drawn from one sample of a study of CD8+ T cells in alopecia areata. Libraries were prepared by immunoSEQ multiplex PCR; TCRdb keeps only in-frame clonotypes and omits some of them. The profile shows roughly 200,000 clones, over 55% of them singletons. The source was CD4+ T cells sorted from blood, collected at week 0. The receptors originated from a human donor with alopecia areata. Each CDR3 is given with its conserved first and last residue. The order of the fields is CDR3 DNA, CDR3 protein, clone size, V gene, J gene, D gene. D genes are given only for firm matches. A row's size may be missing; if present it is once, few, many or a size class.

CDR3 DNA: TGTGCCATCAGCGGGACTAAAAACACAGATACGCAGTATTTT
CDR3 protein: CAISGTKNTDTQYF
clone size: -
V gene: TRBV10-3
J gene: TRBJ2-3
D gene: TRBD2

CDR3 DNA: TGTGCCACCAGCAGAGATTCGGACAGCACAGATACGCAGTATTTT
CDR3 protein: CATSRDSDSTDTQYF
clone size: -
V gene: TRBV15
J gene: TRBJ2-3
D gene: -

CDR3 DNA: TGTGCCAGCAGCTTGGACCTTGAATACGAGCAGTACTTC
CDR3 protein: CASSLDLEYEQYF
clone size: -
V gene: TRBV5-6
J gene: TRBJ2-7
D gene: -

CDR3 DNA: TGCGCCAGCAGCTTAGTATTTCAGGGACCATTGGATACGCAGTATTTT
CDR3 protein: CASSLVFQGPLDTQYF
clone size: -
V gene: TRBV5-1
J gene: TRBJ2-3
D gene: -

CDR3 DNA: TGTGCCAGCAGCTCCCTCACAGATACGCAGTATTTT
CDR3 protein: CASSSLTDTQYF
clone size: -
V gene: TRBV11-2
J gene: TRBJ2-3
D gene: -

CDR3 DNA: TGTGCCACCAGCAGAGCCGGACAGGTCGGAGGCTACACCTTC
CDR3 protein: CATSRAGQVGGYTF
clone size: once
V gene: TRBV15
J gene: TRBJ1-2
D gene: TRBD1

CDR3 DNA: TGTGCCAGCAGCTTAAATTCACCCCTCCACTTT
CDR3 protein: CASSLNSPLHF
clone size: few
V gene: TRBV7-2
J gene: TRBJ1-6
D gene: -

CDR3 DNA: TGCGCCAGCAGCTCTACACGAAGATCGGGGGGCTACACCTTC
CDR3 protein: CASSSTRRSGGYTF
clone size: -
V gene: TRBV5-1
J gene: TRBJ1-2
D gene: -

CDR3 DNA: TGTGCCAGCAGGGAAACAGGTCTTGACGGGGAGCTGTTTTTT
CDR3 protein: CASRETGLDGELFF
clone size: -
V gene: TRBV14
J gene: TRBJ2-2
D gene: -

CDR3 DNA: TGTGCCGGGGACCCCCGGTTGGGCAATGAGCAGTTCTTC
CDR3 protein: CAGDPRLGNEQFF
clone size: few
V gene: TRBV7-2
J gene: TRBJ2-1
D gene: -

CDR3 DNA: TGCAGCGCCCAGCAAGATACGCAGTATTTT
CDR3 protein: CSAQQDTQYF
clone size: -
V gene: TRBV29-1
J gene: TRBJ2-3
D gene: -

CDR3 DNA: TGTGCCAGCAGCTTAAGCTTGGTACAGGGCTACGAGCAGTACTTC
CDR3 protein: CASSLSLVQGYEQYF
clone size: many
V gene: TRBV11-2
J gene: TRBJ2-7
D gene: -

CDR3 DNA: TGTGCCAGCAGGACCGCGGGACGGCTTAATGAAAAACTGTTTTTT
CDR3 protein: CASRTAGRLNEKLFF
clone size: -
V gene: TRBV6-1
J gene: TRBJ1-4
D gene: -

CDR3 DNA: TGTGCTAGTGGGCGGGACAATTTATCGGAGCAGTACTTC
CDR3 protein: CASGRDNLSEQYF
clone size: -
V gene: TRBV12-5
J gene: TRBJ2-7
D gene: -

CDR3 DNA: TGTGCCAGCAGCTCCCACACAGATACGCAGTATTTT
CDR3 protein: CASSSHTDTQYF
clone size: -
V gene: TRBV9
J gene: TRBJ2-3
D gene: -